This TCR beta chain was sequenced during a study of blood T cell repertoires in COVID-19. As for the study in general: In each case, the material was cDNA or gDNA derived from T cells, B-cell-depleted T cells, or PBMCs.

In the source study's methods: Reference gene primer amplification in the assay estimated nucleated cell counts. Clones were read by immunoSEQ multiplex PCR, and TCRdb kept only the in-frame ones, dropping some. V and J calls and clone size come straight from that table; D and trimming were deduced from the DNA. The data show about 130,000 clones, with roughly 77% seen just once and approximately 5% held by the top ten. Patients of the Seattle cohort, enrolled during active infection, were followed longitudinally. V lost 5 bases, J lost 4 bases, and 11 bases lay in between. The CDR3 runs to 13 residues. Germline values: CDR1 SSHAT, CDR2 FNYEAQ (reference sequence).

This chain links TRBV7-7 with TRBJ2-5; no firm D call. This receptor was identified in a woman aged 70 to 79 with COVID-19, enrolled during active disease. Input material: peripheral blood. This CDR3 reads CASSDSEVETQYF. The CDR3, as DNA: TGTGCCAGCAGCGATTCTGAGGTAGAGACCCAGTACTTC. The entire variable domain, with the rest obtained from reference TRBV7-7 and TRBJ2-5, is as follows: GAGVSQSPRYKVTKRGQDVTLRCDPISSHATLYWYQQALGQGPEFLTYFNYEAQPDKSGLPSDRFSAERPEGSISTLTIQRTEQRDSAMYRCASSDSEVETQYFGPGTRLLVL.